This is a list of T cell receptor beta chains from one sample in a study of TIL therapy for anti-PD-1-resistant metastatic lung cancer. Generated by immunoSEQ multiplex PCR, the TCRdb table keeps only in-frame clones and is missing some. Here the sample spans approximately 87,000 clones, about three fifths being singletons. Sequences were derived from tumor tissue, sampled at baseline. These receptors originate from a person aged 25 to 80 with non-small cell lung cancer. CDR3s include the opening cysteine and the closing phenylalanine or tryptophan. D genes are given only for firm matches. Clone size is not always given. Where it is, it says once, few, many or a class for expanded clones.

>TRBD1|TRBV5-1|TRBJ1-5|NA
CASSTGTGKQPQHF
TGCGCCAGCAGCACCGGGACAGGGAAACAGCCCCAGCATTTT
>NA|TRBV3-1/TRBV3-2|TRBJ2-1|NA
CASSQDWVNEQFF
TGTGCCAGCAGCCAAGATTGGGTTAATGAGCAGTTCTTC
>NA|TRBV20-1|TRBJ2-1|few
CSAYSYNEQFF
TGCAGTGCATATTCCTACAATGAGCAGTTCTTC
>NA|TRBV3-1/TRBV3-2|TRBJ1-3|NA
CASSQEGAGNTIYF
TGTGCCAGCAGCCAAGAGGGGGCTGGAAACACCATATATTTT
>NA|TRBV30|TRBJ1-6|few
CAWSVGDFNSPLHF
TGTGCCTGGAGTGTGGGGGACTTTAATTCACCCCTCCACTTT
>NA|TRBV23-1|TRBJ2-5|NA
CASNRRGSQETQYF
TGCGCCAGCAACCGCCGAGGCAGCCAAGAGACCCAGTACTTC
>TRBD2|TRBV7-2|TRBJ2-5|NA
CASSAGRAGVTQYF
TGTGCCAGCAGCGCCGGGAGGGCGGGGGTGACCCAGTACTTC
>NA|TRBV23-1|TRBJ2-5|once
CASSQSIASQQETQYF
TGCGCCAGCAGTCAATCTATCGCGTCACAGCAAGAGACCCAGTACTTC
>TRBD2|TRBV5-1|TRBJ2-5|NA
CASRRTSGWEGRETQYF
TGCGCCAGCCGCCGTACTAGCGGGTGGGAAGGACGAGAGACCCAGTACTTC
>NA|TRBV5-6|TRBJ2-1|NA
CASSLESGSFWDNEQFF
TGTGCCAGCAGCTTGGAATCCGGATCCTTCTGGGACAATGAGCAGTTCTTC
>NA|TRBV10-1|TRBJ1-3|NA
CASSESSNTIYF
TGCGCCAGCAGTGAGTCTTCGAACACCATATATTTT
>NA|TRBV6-2/TRBV6-3|TRBJ2-6|NA
CASSYRESGANVLTF
TGTGCCAGCAGTTACAGGGAGTCAGGGGCCAACGTCCTGACTTTC
>NA|TRBV7-2|TRBJ2-7|once
CASSLGGQFYEQYF
TGTGCCAGCAGCTTAGGAGGCCAGTTCTACGAGCAGTACTTC
>TRBD2|TRBV7-8|TRBJ2-7|NA
CASRMGRESAQYF
TGTGCCAGCAGAATGGGGCGGGAGAGCGCGCAGTACTTC
>NA|TRBV25-1|TRBJ2-5|NA
CASSESEWKRAQYF
TGTGCCAGCAGTGAATCGGAGTGGAAAAGGGCCCAGTACTTC
>NA|TRBV7-6|TRBJ2-3|NA
CASSLYAGTTDTQYF
TGTGCCAGCAGCTTATATGCTGGCACCACAGATACGCAGTATTTT
>NA|TRBV7-8|TRBJ1-2|many
CASSLGGTDRSYGYTF
TGTGCCAGCAGCTTAGGAGGGACCGACAGGAGCTATGGCTACACCTTC
>NA|TRBV20-1|TRBJ2-3|NA
CSARIKDTQYF
TGCAGTGCTCGAATAAAAGATACGCAGTATTTT
>NA|TRBV11-3|TRBJ2-1|NA
CASTPPLSDGQFF
TGTGCCAGCACCCCTCCTCTGAGCGATGGGCAGTTCTTC
>NA|TRBV9|TRBJ1-4|NA
CASSVGLLGGSNEKLFF
TGTGCCAGCAGCGTAGGGCTATTGGGGGGGTCGAATGAAAAACTGTTTTTT
>NA|TRBV6-5|TRBJ2-7|NA
CASSYSFSTSYEQYF
TGTGCCAGCAGTTACTCGTTCTCAACCTCCTACGAGCAGTACTTC
>TRBD1|TRBV28|TRBJ1-5|NA
CATSDRAPAPRPQHF
TGTGCCACCTCGGACAGGGCACCTGCCCCTAGGCCCCAGCATTTT
>TRBD1|TRBV30|TRBJ1-1|NA
CAWARGWNTEAFF
TGTGCCTGGGCCAGGGGGTGGAACACTGAAGCTTTCTTT
>NA|TRBV5-1|TRBJ2-1|NA
CASSLAGELQFF
TGCGCCAGCAGCTTGGCGGGAGAATTGCAGTTCTTC
>NA|TRBV30|TRBJ2-7|few
CAWSDGVLYEQYF
TGTGCCTGGAGTGACGGGGTATTGTACGAGCAGTACTTC
>TRBD2|TRBV7-2|TRBJ2-1|once
CASSLEGTSPYNEQFF
TGTGCCAGCAGCTTAGAAGGGACTAGCCCCTACAATGAGCAGTTCTTC
>NA|TRBV2|TRBJ1-4|few
CASSIDGYNEKLFF
TGTGCCAGCAGTATAGACGGATATAATGAAAAACTGTTTTTT
>TRBD1|TRBV18|TRBJ2-7|few
CASSPDRAGREQYF
TGTGCCAGCTCACCCGACAGGGCTGGGAGAGAGCAGTACTTC
>TRBD1|TRBV2|TRBJ1-2|few
CASSQGARNLGSDGYTF
TGTGCCAGCAGTCAGGGGGCGCGGAATCTCGGTTCGGATGGCTACACCTTC
>TRBD1|TRBV28|TRBJ1-2|NA
CASSPWDREYYGYTF
TGTGCCAGCAGTCCGTGGGACAGGGAATACTATGGCTACACCTTC
>TRBD1|TRBV19|TRBJ1-5|NA
CASRDRAYSNQPQHF
TGTGCCAGTCGGGACAGGGCCTATAGCAATCAGCCCCAGCATTTT
>NA|TRBV7-2|TRBJ2-3|NA
CASSVSSTSSTDTQYF
TGTGCCAGCAGCGTCTCTAGCACCTCTAGCACAGATACGCAGTATTTT
>TRBD1|TRBV4-2|TRBJ1-6|NA
CASSQDGGQGSYNSPLHF
TGTGCCAGCAGCCAAGATGGGGGACAGGGGTCCTATAATTCACCCCTCCACTTT
>NA|TRBV25-1|TRBJ2-3|NA
CASQSGRHTDTQYF
TGTGCCAGTCAGAGCGGGCGGCACACAGATACGCAGTATTTT
>NA|TRBV27|TRBJ1-5|NA
CASSIRGGQPQHF
TGTGCCAGCAGCATCAGGGGTGGCCAGCCCCAGCATTTT
>NA|TRBV7-9|TRBJ2-1|NA
CASIMTGGDEQFF
TGTGCCAGCATCATGACAGGAGGGGATGAGCAGTTCTTC
>NA|TRBV7-2|TRBJ2-5|NA
CASSSRAEYQETQYF
TGTGCCAGCAGCTCCCGGGCCGAGTACCAAGAGACCCAGTACTTC
>NA|TRBV28|TRBJ2-7|many
CASTPPWGNSYEQYF
TGTGCCAGCACCCCCCCCTGGGGCAACTCCTACGAGCAGTACTTC
>TRBD2|TRBV11-1|TRBJ2-1|NA
CASSPSLAGGLNEQFF
TGTGCCAGCAGCCCCTCTCTCGCGGGAGGATTGAATGAGCAGTTCTTC